The TCR beta chain under discussion was sequenced for a study of T-cell memory formation after mild COVID-19 (dated by TCRdb to the early 2020s). Study-wide context: TCR sequence clusters from the two donors were largely donor specific. Two young, previously healthy adult volunteers, one female and one male, were included in the cohort. Longitudinal TCRalpha and TCRbeta repertoire sequencing tracked T-cell clones expanding and contracting after mild COVID-19 in a couple of donors.

Broad study findings and their caveats: Clones that contracted from day 15 to 85 showed balanced CD4/CD8 phenotypes, whereas a second wave of clones that expanded from day 15 to 37 leaned towards CD4+. SARS-CoV-2 specificity of the second-wave clones peaking on day 37 was not confirmed. The study covered only a couple of mild cases, and larger cohorts including severe cases with pre-infection samples were considered necessary. Some responding clones were found in pre-infection memory, which suggests that pre-existing cross-reactive memory T cells took part in the SARS-CoV-2 response. Contracting CD4+ clones were located mainly in the CM and EM memory subsets, whereas CD8+ clones were found to be enriched in EMRA.

Ficoll-Paque density gradient centrifugation was the method used to isolate PBMCs. The germline V gene (reference sequence) specifies DFQATT as CDR1 and SNEGSKA as CDR2. Trimming leaves V shorter by 7 bases and J shorter by 3 bases, with the junction holding 9 bases beyond the gene matches. From its cysteine to its phenylalanine, the CDR3 spans 14 amino acids. The CDR3 DNA has 42 bases and is translated from base 1. This clonotype was seen more than once but under ten times. This receptor's antigen is unknown. No clone much larger than this one lies a single base away; base qualities are absent. Data came from an Illumina NovaSeq 6000. TCRalpha and TCRbeta cDNA libraries were built by 5'RACE with constant-segment primers, adding sample barcodes and unique molecular identifiers. RNA was extracted from every sample with Trizol reagent. Libraries were amplified in two PCR steps, with a second sample barcode and Illumina TruSeq adapters added in the second step. The libraries were sequenced on an Illumina NovaSeq using 2 x 150 bp paired-end reads. The study's own analysis went as follows. With migec v1.2.7, reads were demultiplexed and then collapsed into UMI-guided consensus sequences. Using mixcr v2.1.11, UMI consensuses were aligned to TRA and TRB V and J templates and then assembled into clonotypes. A clonotype was counted as expanded or contracted only when both edgeR and NoisET called the clonotype significant, with the noise models trained on biological replicates. edgeR calls used a false discovery rate-adjusted p below 0.01 and a log2 fold-change threshold of 1. PCA with hierarchical clustering of max-normalized trajectories of the 1000 most abundant clonotypes was used as exploratory dynamics analysis. The CD4 or CD8 phenotype of responding clones was assigned using the separately sequenced CD4+ and CD8+ repertoires. TCRdb passed the public sequencing reads through fastp at Q25 and MiXCR, retaining productive beta sequences. Every distinct CDR3 protein forms one entry, paired with its most common genes and DNA. These V and J calls rely on TCRdb rather than the paper's analysis. The sample data list fewer than 50,000 distinct CDR3 sequences, and more than 7% of these were observed just once. About 1.5% of the sample lies in the top ten.

The rearrangement joined TRBV20-1 to TRBJ2-1, with 7 central nucleotides matching TRBD1. The receptor was derived from a man aged 18 to 29 who had mild COVID-19 (a few samples of this study predate the infection). The sample titles of this study are shuffled in the database, so cell type and time point are left out; the donor was told from shared clones. Sequenced material: PBMCs or a T cell subset sorted from them (not recorded which). The nucleotide sequence is given as TGCAGTGTAGTCACAGGGGCCTACTACAATGAGCAGTTCTTC. It codes for CSVVTGAYYNEQFF.